This is a list of T cell receptor beta chains from one sample in a study of neoadjuvant anti-PD-1 for oral cavity cancer. Some clones are missing from TCRdb's copy, which holds only in-frame ones; the method was immunoSEQ multiplex PCR. This table has around 13,000 clones, 70% to 80% appearing once. Specimen: PBMCs, collected before nivolumab (anti-PD-1) treatment. Receptors originate from a person between 40 and 80 years old with oral cavity squamous cell carcinoma. The CDR3 runs from the conserved cysteine through the conserved F or W. D genes are given only for firm matches. A row's size may be missing; if present it is once, few, many or a size class.

CDR3 DNA	CDR3 protein	D gene	J gene	V gene	CDR3 length	clone size
TGTGCCAGCAGTGAAAGACGTGACAGCTACTCCTACAATGAGCAGTTCTTC	CASSERRDSYSYNEQFF	-	TRBJ2-1	TRBV6-1	17	-
TGTGCCAGCAGCCCCCAGGACAGCGAAAGCTCCTACGAGCAGTACTTC	CASSPQDSESSYEQYF	-	TRBJ2-7	TRBV7-9	16	-
TGTGCCAGCAGCGTATCAACGGGGAACACCGGGGAGCTGTTTTTT	CASSVSTGNTGELFF	-	TRBJ2-2	TRBV9	15	-
TGCAGCGTCCTTACAGGGACATACGAGCAGTACTTC	CSVLTGTYEQYF	-	TRBJ2-7	TRBV29-1	12	-
TGTGCCAGCAATGGGGACAGGGGGCGAGGAGAGCAGTACTTC	CASNGDRGRGEQYF	TRBD1	TRBJ2-7	TRBV6-5	14	once
TGTGCCAGCAGTGAACGACAGGGGTTAAGCGGGGAGCTGTTTTTT	CASSERQGLSGELFF	TRBD1	TRBJ2-2	TRBV6-1	15	-
TGTGCCACCAGCAGAGACAGGGGAGCAGAAAAACTGTTTTTT	CATSRDRGAEKLFF	-	TRBJ1-4	TRBV15	14	-
TGTGCCAGCAGTGCCAGGGGTCTAGCCAAAAACATTCAGTACTTC	CASSARGLAKNIQYF	-	TRBJ2-4	TRBV27	15	-
TGTGCCAGCAGTTATGGGGACTATGGCTACACCTTC	CASSYGDYGYTF	-	TRBJ1-2	TRBV6-6	12	-
TGCGCCAGCAGCCTGGCTCCGGGGGCTGTAGATACGCAGTATTTT	CASSLAPGAVDTQYF	-	TRBJ2-3	TRBV5-1	15	-
TGTGCCAGCAGCGGAACCGGGACAGGGAAGAACGAGCAGTACTTC	CASSGTGTGKNEQYF	TRBD1	TRBJ2-7	TRBV7-9	15	-
TGTGCCAGCAGCTCATCCGGGGGCTCACCTTTGGTGCAGTACTTC	CASSSSGGSPLVQYF	-	TRBJ2-7	TRBV11-2	15	-
TGTGCCAGTAGTCAAGGGGGGACCTTTCTTGATGGCTACACCTTC	CASSQGGTFLDGYTF	-	TRBJ1-2	TRBV19	15	-
TGTGCCAGCAGTGCGGACGGATACGAGCAGTACTTC	CASSADGYEQYF	-	TRBJ2-7	TRBV6-1	12	few
TGTGCCAGCAGTTTTCCCCAGTATCCGAGTTCACCCCTCCACTTT	CASSFPQYPSSPLHF	-	TRBJ1-6	TRBV28	15	few
TGTGCCAGCAGTGCTCAGGGGAATCAGCCCCAGCATTTT	CASSAQGNQPQHF	-	TRBJ1-5	TRBV6-5	13	-
TGTGCCAGCAGCCCTGGGACAGGGAGCCGCACAGATACGCAGTATTTT	CASSPGTGSRTDTQYF	TRBD1	TRBJ2-3	TRBV11-3	16	-
TGTGCCAGCAGCTCCTGGACAGGGTACACTGAAGCTTTCTTT	CASSSWTGYTEAFF	TRBD1	TRBJ1-1	TRBV7-9	14	-
TGCGCCAGCAGCCCCACAGGGAGCTCCTACAATGAGCAGTTCTTC	CASSPTGSSYNEQFF	-	TRBJ2-1	TRBV5-1	15	-
TGTGCCAGAGGGGTCTCTTACGGTTCACCCCTCCACTTT	CARGVSYGSPLHF	-	TRBJ1-6	TRBV2	13	-
TGTGCCAGCAGCTCTACTAGCGGGGCCACAGATACGCAGTATTTT	CASSSTSGATDTQYF	TRBD2	TRBJ2-3	TRBV7-9	15	-
TGTGCCAGCAGTGTGGTGGTGCCTTATAATTCACCCCTCCACTTT	CASSVVVPYNSPLHF	-	TRBJ1-6	TRBV6-1	15	-
TGTGCCAGCAGTGAATCTCGTCTTTGGCAGGCGAACACCGGGGAGCTGTTTTTT	CASSESRLWQANTGELFF	-	TRBJ2-2	TRBV2	18	-
TGTGCCAGCAGTCCAGGGGACACTGAGCAGTTCTTC	CASSPGDTEQFF	-	TRBJ2-1	TRBV6-6	12	-